Each of the 17 T cell receptor beta chains below was sequenced from the same sample in a study of blood T cell repertoires in COVID-19. Libraries were prepared by immunoSEQ multiplex PCR; TCRdb keeps only in-frame clonotypes and omits some of them. The table has some 360,000 clones, about 88% seen once; the top ten hold 0.85% to 1.3%. The material sequenced was PBMCs or T cells enriched from blood (not recorded which). The receptor source for this set is a woman aged 30 to 39 who had been exposed to COVID-19.

The J gene is TRBJ2-3, the V gene TRBV27; 8 positions agree with TRBD1. This CDR3 is built from 12 residues. Per the germline V gene, CDR1 is MNHEY and CDR2 is SMNVEV (reference sequence). Trimming removed 6 bases from V and 8 bases from J; junction bases left unmatched: 4. The CDR3 bases are TGTGCCAGCAGCCGAACAGGGGGTACGCAGTATTTT. Its protein product is CASSRTGGTQYF.

The V and J genes are TRBV5-1 and TRBJ1-6; weak D call: TRBD1 (6 bases). CDR3 length: 16 residues. Germline values: CDR1 SGHRS, CDR2 YFSETQ. The V end was cut by 0 bases, the J end by 3 bases, with 10 bases between. The CDR3 loop is CASSLDEQGYNSPLHF. The DNA for the CDR3 is TGCGCCAGCAGCTTGGATGAACAGGGCTATAATTCACCCCTCCACTTT.

V usage is TRBV19 and J usage is TRBJ1-3; D remains unclear. Trimming cost V 7 bases and J 3 bases, with 7 bases left between them. The germline V gene encodes CDR1 LNHDA and CDR2 SQIVND (reference sequence). The CDR3 has 12 residues. CDR3 amino acids: CASKDIGNTIYF. The CDR3, as DNA: TGTGCCAGTAAAGACATTGGAAACACCATATATTTT.

The rearrangement uses TRBV27 and TRBJ2-7, with D perhaps TRBD2 (6 bases). Germline values: CDR1 MNHEY, CDR2 SMNVEV (reference sequence). The CDR3 has 17 residues. V dropped 4 bases and J dropped 0 bases, with 19 bases sitting between them. DNA for the CDR3: TGTGCCAGCAGTTATCCGTTAGGGGCGGGGCACTCCTACGAGCAGTACTTC. It is translated as CASSYPLGAGHSYEQYF.

V and J are TRBV23-1 and TRBJ2-7; 8 bases agree with TRBD2. TRBV23-1 is an ORF; its function is uncertain. This CDR3 comprises 18 residues. After removal of 7 bases from V and 4 bases from J, the junction contained 21 bases not matched to a gene. The DNA of the CDR3 is TGCGCCAGCACCAATACCCCCCTTGCGGGAGGTTGCACGTACGAGCAGTACTTC. It codes for CASTNTPLAGGCTYEQYF.

The V and J genes are TRBV3-1 (or the pseudogene TRBV3-2) and TRBJ1-4; D might be TRBD1 (6 bases). The CDR3 consists of 14 residues. The V end was cut by 1 base, the J end by 10 bases, with 13 bases between. Germline V gene sequence: CDR1 LGHDT, CDR2 YNNKEL (reference sequence). The CDR3 coding sequence is TGTGCCAGCAGCCAAGCGACAGGTGTAGCAAAACTGTTTTTT. Translating it yields CASSQATGVAKLFF.

The table lists this clone with a few counts. The V and J genes are TRBV5-1 and TRBJ1-2; possibly TRBD1 for D (6 bases). Germline V gene lookup returns CDR1 SGHRS and CDR2 YFSETQ. CDR3 size: 15 residues. The V gene lost 0 bases and the J gene lost 2 bases, with 11 bases spanning the gap. The CDR3 spells CASSLGTAINYGYTF. The DNA of the CDR3 is TGCGCCAGCAGCTTGGGGACAGCAATCAACTATGGCTACACCTTC.

The chain carries TRBV28 and TRBJ2-7; maybe TRBD2 (6 bases). CDR3 length: 15 residues. The V gene's germline CDR1 is MDHEN and CDR2 SYDVKM. The V end lost 7 bases, the J end lost 2 bases, and 18 bases lay between the germline ends. The CDR3, as DNA: TGTGCCAGCACAACCAAGACACTAGCTACCTACGAGCAGTACTTC. Translation: CASTTKTLATYEQYF.

CDR3 in DNA: TGTGCCAGCAGCGTAGGTCCAGCGGATAGCTCCTACAATGAGCAGTTCTTC. Amino acid sequence: CASSVGPADSSYNEQFF. The rearrangement joins TRBV9 to TRBJ2-1; tentative D call: TRBD2 (5 bases). Germline V lookup: CDR1 SGDLS, CDR2 YYNGEE. This CDR3 is 17 amino acids long. Trimming removed 0 bases at V and 0 bases at J, with 13 bases between.

The genes are TRBV28 and TRBJ2-7, with 8 bases fitting TRBD1. The V and J ends lost 4 bases and 6 bases, in that order; junction bases with no gene match: 8. CDR3 length: 14 residues. The germline V gene has CDR1 MDHEN and CDR2 SYDVKM. CDR3 residues: CASSSFGQGGEQYF. Written as DNA, the CDR3 is TGTGCCAGCAGTTCCTTCGGACAGGGAGGCGAGCAGTACTTC.

The chain is built from TRBV5-3 and TRBJ1-5, with D perhaps matching TRBD1 (6 bases). TRBV5-3 qualifies as an ORF whose function is uncertain. The V and J ends lost 7 bases and 0 bases respectively, with 17 bases between them. The CDR3 is 16 amino acids. CDR3 sequence (DNA): TGTGCCAGACCCGCTGACAGGCTCTATAGCAATCAGCCCCAGCATTTT. It translates to CARPADRLYSNQPQHF.

The chain links TRBV9 to TRBJ2-7; D may be TRBD2 (6 bases). The V gene's germline CDR1 is SGDLS and CDR2 YYNGEE. The CDR3 runs 17 residues. V gave up 4 bases and J gave up 4 bases, with 24 bases separating them. The CDR3 protein is CASSTGLPTIGQYEQYF. DNA of the CDR3: TGTGCCAGCAGCACAGGACTACCGACTATCGGTCAATACGAGCAGTACTTC.

J is TRBJ1-2 and V is TRBV2; 8 nucleotides agree with TRBD1. The germline gives CDR1 SNHLY, CDR2 FYNNEI. The CDR3 runs 15 residues. The J segment lost 4 bases and the V segment lost 2 bases, leaving 6 bases of the junction unmatched. This CDR3 reads CASSETGQGVYGYTF. The CDR3 coding sequence is TGTGCCAGCAGTGAAACCGGACAGGGAGTCTATGGCTACACCTTC. Full variable domain (outside the CDR3, taken from reference TRBV2 and TRBJ1-2): EPEVTQTPSHQVTQMGQEVILRCVPISNHLYFYWYRQILGQKVEFLVSFYNNEISEKSEIFDDQFSVERPDGSNFTLKIRSTKLEDSAMYFCASSETGQGVYGYTFGSGTRLTVV.

In the case of this clone: Other DNA sequences in this sample translate to the same CDR3. The J gene is TRBJ1-5, the V gene TRBV5-5, with 8 bases aligning to TRBD1. The CDR3 is 15 amino acids. V dropped 1 base and J dropped 2; count of bases not matched to a gene: 2. The V gene's germline CDR1 is SGHKS and CDR2 YYEKEE (reference sequence). In DNA form, the CDR3 reads TGTGCCAGCAGCTTGTCGGGACAGGGCAATCAGCCCCAGCATTTT. Translated: CASSLSGQGNQPQHF.

The chain uses TRBV24-1 and TRBJ2-2; D is perhaps TRBD1 (6 bases). Trimming removed 4 bases from V and 2 bases from J, with 13 bases in between. Germline V gene lookup returns CDR1 KGHDR and CDR2 SFDVKD. CDR3 length equals 16 residues. In DNA, the CDR3 is TGTGCCACCAGTGACCGTACAGGGCCTAACACCGGGGAGCTGTTTTTT. Translation: CATSDRTGPNTGELFF.

V and J are TRBV4-1 and TRBJ2-7; weak D call: TRBD2 (6 bases). Germline V CDR1 and CDR2: MGHRA, YSYEKL. The CDR3 has 14 amino acids. V was clipped by 6 bases and J by 3 bases, with 15 bases between them. The CDR3 DNA is TGCGCCAGCAGTCCTATAGCGGAAAACTACGAGCAGTACTTC. Protein: CASSPIAENYEQYF.

This chain joins TRBV12-5 and TRBJ1-1; no clear D. CDR1 and CDR2 from the germline V gene are LGHNT and FRNRAP. Trimming cost V 1 base and J 1 base, with 10 bases left between them. CDR3 length: 15 residues. The CDR3 sequence is CASGLERTGNTEAFF. Written as DNA, the CDR3 is TGTGCTAGTGGTTTGGAGAGAACTGGGAACACTGAAGCTTTCTTT.